These T cell receptor beta chains were read from a single sample in a study of cytomegalovirus exposure and HLA in healthy donors. Assay: immunoSEQ multiplex PCR; the TCRdb copy retains only in-frame clones and omits some. The table shows some 160,000 clones, with more than 60% occurring only once. Sequenced material: PBMCs. The receptors were gathered from a woman aged 35 to 49 in good health and CMV-seropositive. CDR3s include the opening cysteine and the closing phenylalanine or tryptophan. The D gene is left open where the match is weak. Size is omitted from some rows. Given values are once, few, many or a class for expanded clones.

d_call: .; v_call: TRBV11-2; clone_size: .; j_call: TRBJ2-5; cdr3_aa: CASSLDIGGRETQYF; cdr3_nt: TGTGCCAGCAGCCTCGACATAGGGGGTAGGGAGACCCAGTACTTC
d_call: .; v_call: TRBV25-1; clone_size: .; j_call: TRBJ1-3; cdr3_aa: CASSPGLGTIYF; cdr3_nt: TGTGCCAGCAGTCCCGGGTTGGGCACCATATATTTT
d_call: TRBD2; v_call: TRBV4-1; clone_size: once; j_call: TRBJ2-7; cdr3_aa: CASSSTSGGLDEQYF; cdr3_nt: TGCGCCAGCAGCTCTACTAGCGGGGGATTGGACGAGCAGTACTTC
d_call: TRBD1; v_call: TRBV6-5; clone_size: .; j_call: TRBJ1-2; cdr3_aa: CASRRQGGHYGYTF; cdr3_nt: TGTGCCAGCAGACGACAGGGAGGCCACTATGGCTACACCTTC
d_call: .; v_call: TRBV7-8; clone_size: .; j_call: TRBJ1-1; cdr3_aa: CASSFSNRVEAFF; cdr3_nt: TGTGCCAGCAGCTTCTCCAATCGGGTTGAAGCTTTCTTT
d_call: .; v_call: TRBV19; clone_size: .; j_call: TRBJ2-5; cdr3_aa: CASSPDRTPYQETQYF; cdr3_nt: TGTGCCAGTAGTCCAGACAGGACCCCGTACCAAGAGACCCAGTACTTC
d_call: .; v_call: TRBV6-5; clone_size: .; j_call: TRBJ1-6; cdr3_aa: CASSVTGLGTPLHF; cdr3_nt: TGTGCCAGCAGTGTTACGGGATTGGGGACACCCCTCCACTTT
d_call: TRBD2; v_call: TRBV4-1; clone_size: .; j_call: TRBJ2-7; cdr3_aa: CASSQEGLKVGEQYF; cdr3_nt: TGCGCCAGCAGCCAAGAGGGACTAAAAGTGGGCGAGCAGTACTTC
d_call: TRBD1; v_call: TRBV19; clone_size: .; j_call: TRBJ2-5; cdr3_aa: CASSITGGAETQYF; cdr3_nt: TGTGCCAGTAGTATCACAGGGGGCGCTGAGACCCAGTACTTC
d_call: TRBD1; v_call: TRBV28; clone_size: .; j_call: TRBJ1-5; cdr3_aa: CASSGSQGARFNQPQHF; cdr3_nt: TGTGCCAGCAGTGGATCCCAGGGGGCGAGATTCAATCAGCCCCAGCATTTT
d_call: .; v_call: TRBV19; clone_size: .; j_call: TRBJ1-1; cdr3_aa: CASSIASGVAAFF; cdr3_nt: TGTGCCAGTAGTATAGCATCAGGGGTGGCGGCTTTCTTT
d_call: .; v_call: TRBV5-1; clone_size: .; j_call: TRBJ1-4; cdr3_aa: CASSEQPNEKLFF; cdr3_nt: TGCGCCAGCAGCGAACAGCCGAATGAAAAACTGTTTTTT
d_call: .; v_call: TRBV15; clone_size: .; j_call: TRBJ1-4; cdr3_aa: CATSRPGLETEKLFF; cdr3_nt: TGTGCCACCAGCAGACCGGGACTCGAAACTGAAAAACTGTTTTTT
d_call: .; v_call: TRBV11-2; clone_size: .; j_call: TRBJ2-2; cdr3_aa: CASSLVGGGMNTGELFF; cdr3_nt: TGTGCCAGCAGCCTCGTGGGGGGGGGCATGAACACCGGGGAGCTGTTTTTT
d_call: TRBD2; v_call: TRBV9; clone_size: once; j_call: TRBJ2-5; cdr3_aa: CASSVGLAGGETQYF; cdr3_nt: TGTGCCAGCAGCGTCGGACTAGCGGGGGGGGAGACCCAGTACTTC
d_call: .; v_call: TRBV6-6; clone_size: .; j_call: TRBJ2-3; cdr3_aa: CASSYSVGVWDTQYF; cdr3_nt: TGTGCCAGCAGTTACTCCGTCGGGGTGTGGGATACGCAGTATTTT
d_call: TRBD1; v_call: TRBV6-5; clone_size: .; j_call: TRBJ1-1; cdr3_aa: CASSRQGGNTEAFF; cdr3_nt: TGTGCCAGCAGTCGACAGGGCGGCAACACTGAAGCTTTCTTT
d_call: TRBD1; v_call: TRBV29-1; clone_size: .; j_call: TRBJ1-4; cdr3_aa: CSVRDRGEKLFF; cdr3_nt: TGCAGCGTCCGGGACAGGGGCGAAAAACTGTTTTTT
d_call: .; v_call: TRBV11-2; clone_size: .; j_call: TRBJ2-2; cdr3_aa: CASSSLGQSGRELFF; cdr3_nt: TGTGCCAGCAGCTCTTTAGGACAGTCCGGTAGGGAGCTGTTTTTT
d_call: .; v_call: TRBV7-9; clone_size: few; j_call: TRBJ1-2; cdr3_aa: CASSSLGGAYGYTF; cdr3_nt: TGTGCCAGCAGCTCCCTCGGGGGGGCCTATGGCTACACCTTC
d_call: .; v_call: TRBV30; clone_size: .; j_call: TRBJ1-6; cdr3_aa: CAWRNREGRLHF; cdr3_nt: TGTGCCTGGAGGAACAGGGAAGGACGCCTCCACTTT
d_call: .; v_call: TRBV5-6; clone_size: .; j_call: TRBJ2-5; cdr3_aa: CASSFGETQYF; cdr3_nt: TGTGCCAGCAGCTTCGGAGAGACCCAGTACTTC
d_call: TRBD1; v_call: TRBV7-6; clone_size: .; j_call: TRBJ2-5; cdr3_aa: CASSLDSGDRATETQYF; cdr3_nt: TGTGCCAGCAGCTTAGATTCGGGGGACAGGGCAACGGAGACCCAGTACTTC
d_call: .; v_call: TRBV13; clone_size: few; j_call: TRBJ2-3; cdr3_aa: CASSSAGTQYF; cdr3_nt: TGTGCCAGCAGCAGCGCTGGTACGCAGTATTTT
d_call: .; v_call: TRBV9; clone_size: .; j_call: TRBJ1-3; cdr3_aa: CASSVSGQSGNTIYF; cdr3_nt: TGTGCCAGCAGCGTCTCCGGACAGTCCGGAAACACCATATATTTT
d_call: .; v_call: TRBV7-6; clone_size: few; j_call: TRBJ2-7; cdr3_aa: CASSLGAGAREQYF; cdr3_nt: TGTGCCAGCAGCTTAGGCGCAGGGGCGAGGGAGCAGTACTTC
d_call: .; v_call: TRBV23-1; clone_size: .; j_call: TRBJ1-1; cdr3_aa: CASSQSQNREIVCGTEAFF; cdr3_nt: TGCGCCAGCAGTCAATCGCAGAACAGGGAGATAGTTTGCGGCACTGAAGCTTTCTTT
d_call: TRBD2; v_call: TRBV19; clone_size: .; j_call: TRBJ2-3; cdr3_aa: CASGTSGGGYTQYF; cdr3_nt: TGTGCCTCGGGGACTAGCGGGGGGGGGTATACGCAGTATTTT
d_call: .; v_call: TRBV5-1; clone_size: few; j_call: TRBJ2-1; cdr3_aa: CASSLGVVGGEQFF; cdr3_nt: TGCGCCAGCAGCTTGGGGGTCGTGGGGGGTGAGCAGTTCTTC
d_call: .; v_call: TRBV7-2; clone_size: .; j_call: TRBJ2-1; cdr3_aa: CASSREARSSYNEQFF; cdr3_nt: TGTGCCAGCAGCCGGGAAGCGAGGAGCTCCTACAATGAGCAGTTCTTC
d_call: .; v_call: TRBV7-7; clone_size: once; j_call: TRBJ2-1; cdr3_aa: CASSLASNNEQFF; cdr3_nt: TGTGCTAGCAGCTTAGCTTCAAACAATGAGCAGTTCTTC
d_call: .; v_call: TRBV5-1; clone_size: .; j_call: TRBJ1-2; cdr3_aa: CASSRAEDGYTF; cdr3_nt: TGCGCCAGCAGCAGGGCGGAGGATGGCTACACCTTC
d_call: .; v_call: TRBV19; clone_size: .; j_call: TRBJ2-7; cdr3_aa: CASSIGGTASYEQYF; cdr3_nt: TGTGCCAGTAGTATTGGCGGGACAGCCTCATACGAGCAGTACTTC
d_call: TRBD2; v_call: TRBV6-1; clone_size: .; j_call: TRBJ2-5; cdr3_aa: CASSGTSGGAENF; cdr3_nt: TGTGCCAGCAGTGGGACTAGCGGGGGCGCTGAGAACTTC
d_call: .; v_call: TRBV25-1; clone_size: .; j_call: TRBJ1-2; cdr3_aa: CASSDSIRGGGYTF; cdr3_nt: TGTGCCAGCAGTGACTCGATAAGGGGGGGTGGCTACACCTTC
d_call: .; v_call: TRBV4-3; clone_size: .; j_call: TRBJ2-1; cdr3_aa: CASSQDRGARAYNEQFF; cdr3_nt: TGCGCCAGCAGCCAAGATCGGGGGGCGAGGGCTTACAATGAGCAGTTCTTC
d_call: .; v_call: TRBV5-1; clone_size: .; j_call: TRBJ1-1; cdr3_aa: CASSREGVGTEAFF; cdr3_nt: TGCGCCAGCAGCCGTGAGGGAGTGGGCACTGAAGCTTTCTTT
d_call: .; v_call: TRBV7-9; clone_size: .; j_call: TRBJ1-1; cdr3_aa: CASSLTVRAEAFF; cdr3_nt: TGTGCCAGCAGCTTGACAGTTAGGGCTGAAGCTTTCTTT
d_call: .; v_call: TRBV6-5; clone_size: .; j_call: TRBJ1-5; cdr3_aa: CASSNSPNGGQPQHF; cdr3_nt: TGTGCCAGCAGTAACAGTCCCAACGGAGGTCAGCCCCAGCATTTT
d_call: TRBD1; v_call: TRBV15; clone_size: .; j_call: TRBJ2-3; cdr3_aa: CATSSPGTGGPGDTQYF; cdr3_nt: TGTGCCACCAGCAGCCCTGGGACAGGGGGACCCGGAGATACGCAGTATTTT
d_call: TRBD2; v_call: TRBV7-7; clone_size: .; j_call: TRBJ2-5; cdr3_aa: CASSLGGVGRETQYF; cdr3_nt: TGTGCCAGCAGCCTCGGGGGGGTCGGGAGGGAGACCCAGTACTTC
d_call: TRBD1; v_call: TRBV7-2; clone_size: .; j_call: TRBJ1-4; cdr3_aa: CASSESGTGSEKLFF; cdr3_nt: TGTGCCAGCAGCGAGTCCGGGACAGGGAGTGAAAAACTGTTTTTT
d_call: TRBD2; v_call: TRBV2; clone_size: .; j_call: TRBJ2-1; cdr3_aa: CASSDGGGARNEQFF; cdr3_nt: TGTGCCAGCAGTGATGGCGGGGGGGCCCGGAATGAGCAGTTCTTC
d_call: TRBD2; v_call: TRBV9; clone_size: few; j_call: TRBJ2-5; cdr3_aa: CASSVAHSGGAQETQYF; cdr3_nt: TGTGCCAGCAGCGTAGCCCATAGCGGGGGGGCCCAAGAGACCCAGTACTTC
d_call: TRBD2; v_call: TRBV2; clone_size: .; j_call: TRBJ2-7; cdr3_aa: CASSVTSGGPYEQYF; cdr3_nt: TGTGCCAGCAGTGTTACCAGCGGGGGCCCGTACGAGCAGTACTTC
d_call: .; v_call: TRBV18; clone_size: .; j_call: TRBJ2-7; cdr3_aa: CASSPFPGYYEQYF; cdr3_nt: TGTGCCAGCTCACCATTTCCAGGGTACTACGAGCAGTACTTC
d_call: .; v_call: TRBV27; clone_size: .; j_call: TRBJ1-1; cdr3_aa: CASSFAGYTEAFF; cdr3_nt: TGTGCCAGCAGTTTCGCAGGGTACACTGAAGCTTTCTTT
d_call: TRBD1; v_call: TRBV4-3; clone_size: .; j_call: TRBJ1-2; cdr3_aa: CASSQERNGQVVLGYTF; cdr3_nt: TGCGCCAGCAGCCAAGAGCGGAATGGACAGGTCGTTTTAGGCTACACCTTC
d_call: TRBD1; v_call: TRBV23-1; clone_size: once; j_call: TRBJ2-3; cdr3_aa: CASSPQGQYFTDTQYF; cdr3_nt: TGCGCCAGCAGCCCCCAGGGACAGTACTTCACAGATACGCAGTATTTT
d_call: TRBD1; v_call: TRBV12-5; clone_size: .; j_call: TRBJ1-5; cdr3_aa: CASGLATGGRNQPQHF; cdr3_nt: TGTGCTAGTGGTTTGGCAACAGGGGGTCGCAATCAGCCCCAGCATTTT
d_call: TRBD2; v_call: TRBV11-1; clone_size: .; j_call: TRBJ2-3; cdr3_aa: CASSLGKSGGTDTQYF; cdr3_nt: TGTGCCAGCAGCTTAGGCAAGAGCGGGGGGACCGATACGCAGTATTTT
d_call: TRBD2; v_call: TRBV2; clone_size: .; j_call: TRBJ2-2; cdr3_aa: CASKGGGAVGELFF; cdr3_nt: TGTGCCAGCAAGGGCGGGGGGGCGGTCGGGGAGCTGTTTTTT